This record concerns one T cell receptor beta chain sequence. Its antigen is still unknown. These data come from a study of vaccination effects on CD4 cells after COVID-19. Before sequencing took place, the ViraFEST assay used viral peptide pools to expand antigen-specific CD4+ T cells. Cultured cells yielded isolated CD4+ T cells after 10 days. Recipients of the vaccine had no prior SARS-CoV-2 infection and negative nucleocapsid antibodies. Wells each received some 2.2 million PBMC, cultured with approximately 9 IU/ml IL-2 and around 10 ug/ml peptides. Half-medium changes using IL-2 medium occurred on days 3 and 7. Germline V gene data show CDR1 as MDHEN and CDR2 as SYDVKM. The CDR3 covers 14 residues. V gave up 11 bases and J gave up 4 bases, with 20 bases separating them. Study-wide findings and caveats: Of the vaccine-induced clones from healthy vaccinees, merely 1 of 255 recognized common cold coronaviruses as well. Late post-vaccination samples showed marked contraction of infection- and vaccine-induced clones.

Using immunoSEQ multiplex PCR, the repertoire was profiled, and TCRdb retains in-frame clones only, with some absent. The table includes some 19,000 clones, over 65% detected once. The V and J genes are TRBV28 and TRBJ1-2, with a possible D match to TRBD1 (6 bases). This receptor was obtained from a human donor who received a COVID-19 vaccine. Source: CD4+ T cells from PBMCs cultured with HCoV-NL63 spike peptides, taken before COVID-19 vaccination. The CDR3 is CASRGGPDSYGYTF. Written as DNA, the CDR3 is TGTGCCTCCCGGGGGGGGCCCGACAGCTATGGCTACACCTTC.